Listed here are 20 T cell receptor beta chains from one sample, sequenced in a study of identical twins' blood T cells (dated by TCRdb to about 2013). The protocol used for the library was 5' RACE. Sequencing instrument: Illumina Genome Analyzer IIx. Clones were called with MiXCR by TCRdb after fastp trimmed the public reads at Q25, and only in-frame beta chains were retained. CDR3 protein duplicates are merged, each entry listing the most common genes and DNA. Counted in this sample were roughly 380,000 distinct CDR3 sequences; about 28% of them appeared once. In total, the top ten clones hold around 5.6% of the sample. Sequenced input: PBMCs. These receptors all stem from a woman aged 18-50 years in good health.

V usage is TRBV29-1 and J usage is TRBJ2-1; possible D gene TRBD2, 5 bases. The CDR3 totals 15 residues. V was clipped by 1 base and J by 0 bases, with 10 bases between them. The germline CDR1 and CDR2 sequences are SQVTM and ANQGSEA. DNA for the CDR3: TGCAGCGTTGAAGGACTAATGAGCTCCTACAATGAGCAGTTCTTC. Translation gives CSVEGLMSSYNEQFF.

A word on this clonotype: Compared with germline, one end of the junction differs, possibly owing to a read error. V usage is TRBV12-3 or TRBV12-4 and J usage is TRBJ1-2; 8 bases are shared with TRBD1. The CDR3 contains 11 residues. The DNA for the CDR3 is TGTGCCAGCACCCTGGGACAGGTCATAAAATTC. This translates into CASTLGQVIKF.

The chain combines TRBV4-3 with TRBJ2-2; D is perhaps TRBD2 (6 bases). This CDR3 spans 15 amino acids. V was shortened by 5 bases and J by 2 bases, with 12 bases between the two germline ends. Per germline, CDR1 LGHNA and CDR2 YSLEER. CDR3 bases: TGCGCCAGCAGCGCCAGGACTACCAACACCGGGGAGCTGTTTTTT. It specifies CASSARTTNTGELFF.

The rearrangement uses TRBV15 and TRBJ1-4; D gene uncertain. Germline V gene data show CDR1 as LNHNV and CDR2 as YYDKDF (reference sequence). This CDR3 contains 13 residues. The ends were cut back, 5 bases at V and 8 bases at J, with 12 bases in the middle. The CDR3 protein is CATSSSGREKLFF. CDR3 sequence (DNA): TGTGCCACCAGCTCCTCGGGGAGGGAAAAACTGTTTTTT.

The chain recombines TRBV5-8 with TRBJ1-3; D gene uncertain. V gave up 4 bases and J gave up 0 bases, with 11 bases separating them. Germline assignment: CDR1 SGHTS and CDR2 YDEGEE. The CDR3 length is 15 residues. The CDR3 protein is CASSLAFGSGNTIYF. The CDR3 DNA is TGTGCCAGCAGCCTGGCCTTCGGCTCTGGAAACACCATATATTTT.

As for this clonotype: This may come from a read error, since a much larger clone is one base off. In DNA, the CDR3 is TGTGCCATCAGTGAAGCAGGACAGCTCATGGCCCACTTT. Amino acids: CAISEAGQLMAHF. The rearrangement uses TRBV10-3 and TRBJ1-6, with D perhaps matching TRBD1 (6 bases). The CDR3 extends over 13 amino acids. Deletions cut 3 bases from V and 18 bases from J, with 18 bases between. CDR1 ENHRY and CDR2 SYGVKD come from the germline V gene.

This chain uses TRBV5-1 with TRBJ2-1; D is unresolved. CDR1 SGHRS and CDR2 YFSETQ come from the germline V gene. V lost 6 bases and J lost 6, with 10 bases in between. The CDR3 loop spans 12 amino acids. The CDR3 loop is CASMNSFNEQFF. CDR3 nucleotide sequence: TGCGCCAGCATGAACAGTTTCAATGAGCAGTTCTTC.

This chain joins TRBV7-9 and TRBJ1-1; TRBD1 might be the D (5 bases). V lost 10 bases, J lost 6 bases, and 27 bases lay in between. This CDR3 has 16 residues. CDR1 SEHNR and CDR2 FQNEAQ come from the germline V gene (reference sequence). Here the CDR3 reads CATIGREHTQGAEAFF. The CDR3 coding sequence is TGTGCCACCATAGGGAGGGAACACACACAAGGGGCTGAAGCTTTCTTT.

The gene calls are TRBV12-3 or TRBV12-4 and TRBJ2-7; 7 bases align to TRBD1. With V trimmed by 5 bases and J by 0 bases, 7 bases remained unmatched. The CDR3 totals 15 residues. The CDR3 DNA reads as TGTGCCAGCAGTCGCGACAGGGCGGACTCCTACGAGCAGTACTTC. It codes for CASSRDRADSYEQYF.

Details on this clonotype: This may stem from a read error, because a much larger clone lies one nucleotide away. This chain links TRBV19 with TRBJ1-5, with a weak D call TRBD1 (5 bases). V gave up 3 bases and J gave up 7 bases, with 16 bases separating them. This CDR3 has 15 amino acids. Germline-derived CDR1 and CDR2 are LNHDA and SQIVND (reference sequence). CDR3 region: CASSMGDGGQQPQHF. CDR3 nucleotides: TGTGCCAGTAGTATGGGGGACGGCGGTCAACAGCCCCAGCATTTT.

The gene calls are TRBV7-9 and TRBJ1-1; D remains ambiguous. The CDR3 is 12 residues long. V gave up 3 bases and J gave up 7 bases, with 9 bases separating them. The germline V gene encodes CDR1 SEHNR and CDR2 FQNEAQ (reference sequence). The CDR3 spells CASSFSAGEAFF. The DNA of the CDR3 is TGTGCCAGCAGCTTCTCGGCGGGTGAAGCTTTCTTT.

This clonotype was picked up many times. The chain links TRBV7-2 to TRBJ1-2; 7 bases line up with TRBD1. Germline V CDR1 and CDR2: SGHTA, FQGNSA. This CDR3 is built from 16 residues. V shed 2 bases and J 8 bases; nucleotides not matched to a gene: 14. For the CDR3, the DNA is TGTGCCAGCAGCTTATCCCCCGACAGGGTGATCTACGGCTACACCTTC. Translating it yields CASSLSPDRVIYGYTF.

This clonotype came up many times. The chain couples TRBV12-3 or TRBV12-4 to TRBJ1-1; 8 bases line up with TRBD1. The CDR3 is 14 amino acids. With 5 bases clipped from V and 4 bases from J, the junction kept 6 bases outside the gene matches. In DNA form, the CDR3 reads TGTGCCAGCAGTCCCGGGACAGGTCTCACTGAAGCTTTCTTT. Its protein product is CASSPGTGLTEAFF.

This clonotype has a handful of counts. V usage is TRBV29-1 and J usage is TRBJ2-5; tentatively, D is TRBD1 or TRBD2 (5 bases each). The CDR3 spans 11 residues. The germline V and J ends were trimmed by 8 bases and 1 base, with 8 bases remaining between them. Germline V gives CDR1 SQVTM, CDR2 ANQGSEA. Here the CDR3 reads CSTGTQETQYF. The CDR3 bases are TGCAGCACCGGGACCCAAGAGACCCAGTACTTC.

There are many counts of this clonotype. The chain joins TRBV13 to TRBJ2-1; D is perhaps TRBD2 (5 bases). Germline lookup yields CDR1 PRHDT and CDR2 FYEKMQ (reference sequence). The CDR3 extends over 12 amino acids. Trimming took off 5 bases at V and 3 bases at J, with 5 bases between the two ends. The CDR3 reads CASSDYYNEQFF. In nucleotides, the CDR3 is TGTGCCAGCAGCGACTACTACAATGAGCAGTTCTTC.

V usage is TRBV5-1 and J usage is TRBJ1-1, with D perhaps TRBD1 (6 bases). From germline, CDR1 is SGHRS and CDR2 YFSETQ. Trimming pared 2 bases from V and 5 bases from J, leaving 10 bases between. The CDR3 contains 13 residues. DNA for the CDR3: TGCGCCAGCAGCTTCACAGGGACGACTGAAGCTTTCTTT. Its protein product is CASSFTGTTEAFF.

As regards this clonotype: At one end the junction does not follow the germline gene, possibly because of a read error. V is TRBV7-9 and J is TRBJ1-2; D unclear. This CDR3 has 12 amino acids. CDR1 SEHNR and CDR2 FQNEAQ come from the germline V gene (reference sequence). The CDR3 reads CASSLASNGYAF. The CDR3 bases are TGTGCCAGCAGCTTAGCTTCCAATGGCTACGCCTTC.

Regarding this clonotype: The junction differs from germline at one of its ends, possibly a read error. The CDR3 coding sequence is TGTGCCAGCAGTTTTTCCCTTGGGCGCATCACTGAAGTTTTCTTT. The encoded protein is CASSFSLGRITEVFF. This rearrangement joins TRBV27 to TRBJ1-1; D call uncertain. The germline CDR1 and CDR2 sequences are MNHEY and SMNVEV (reference sequence). The CDR3 has 15 amino acids.

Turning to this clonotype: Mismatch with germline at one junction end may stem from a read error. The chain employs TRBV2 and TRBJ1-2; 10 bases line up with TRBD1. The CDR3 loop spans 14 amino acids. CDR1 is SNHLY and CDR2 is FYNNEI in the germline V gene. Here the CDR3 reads CASIEGTGVIGYTF. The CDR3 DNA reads TGTGCCAGCATTGAAGGGACAGGGGTTATTGGCTACACCTTC.

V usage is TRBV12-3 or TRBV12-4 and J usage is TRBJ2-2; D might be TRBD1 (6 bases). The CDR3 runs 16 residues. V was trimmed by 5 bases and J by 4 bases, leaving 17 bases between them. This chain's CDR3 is CASSTINRVGTGELFF. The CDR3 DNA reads TGTGCCAGCAGTACTATCAACAGGGTGGGCACCGGGGAGCTGTTTTTT.